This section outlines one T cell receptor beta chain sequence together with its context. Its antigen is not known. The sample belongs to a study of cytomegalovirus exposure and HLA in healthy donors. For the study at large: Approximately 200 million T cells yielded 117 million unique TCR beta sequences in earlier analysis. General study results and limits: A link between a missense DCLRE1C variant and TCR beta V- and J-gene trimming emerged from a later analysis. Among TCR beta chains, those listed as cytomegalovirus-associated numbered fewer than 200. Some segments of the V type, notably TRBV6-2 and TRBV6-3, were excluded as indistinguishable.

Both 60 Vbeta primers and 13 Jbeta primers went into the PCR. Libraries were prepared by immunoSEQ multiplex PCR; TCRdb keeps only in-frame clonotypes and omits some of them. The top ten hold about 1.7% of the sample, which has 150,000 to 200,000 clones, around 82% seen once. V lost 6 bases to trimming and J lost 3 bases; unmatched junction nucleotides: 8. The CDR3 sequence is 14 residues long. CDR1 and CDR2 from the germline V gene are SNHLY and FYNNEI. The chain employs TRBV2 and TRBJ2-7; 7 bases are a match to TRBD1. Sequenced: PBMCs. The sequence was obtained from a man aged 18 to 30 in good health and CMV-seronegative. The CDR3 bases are TGTGCCAGCAGGGGCCGGACAGGAGGCTACGAGCAGTACTTC. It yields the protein CASRGRTGGYEQYF. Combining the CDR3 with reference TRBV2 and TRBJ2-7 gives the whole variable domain EPEVTQTPSHQVTQMGQEVILRCVPISNHLYFYWYRQILGQKVEFLVSFYNNEISEKSEIFDDQFSVERPDGSNFTLKIRSTKLEDSAMYFCASRGRTGGYEQYFGPGTRLTVT.